The 32 T cell receptor beta chains given below trace back to one sample, sequenced in a study of blood T cell repertoires in COVID-19. Assay: immunoSEQ multiplex PCR; the TCRdb copy retains only in-frame clones and omits some. The data hold 150,000 to 200,000 clones, with 84% observed a single time. Sequencing input: peripheral blood. The receptors shown here come from a woman between 65 and 79 years old with COVID-19, enrolled during active disease.

The CDR3 bases are TGTGCCAGCAGCCAAGATGTATGGGAGGGGCGCACGAACACTGAAGCTTTCTTT. The encoded protein is CASSQDVWEGRTNTEAFF. The V call is TRBV3-1 (or the pseudogene TRBV3-2), the J call TRBJ1-1; weak D call: TRBD1 (5 bases). V was trimmed by 0 bases and J by 1 base, leaving 18 bases between them. The CDR3 loop spans 18 amino acids. CDR1 and CDR2 (germline): LGHDT, YNNKEL (reference sequence).

The chain uses TRBV6-2 or TRBV6-3 and TRBJ2-2, with D possibly TRBD1 on 5 matching bases. Trimming left V 5 bases short and J 4 bases short, with 11 bases between. The CDR3 runs 14 residues. CDR1 MNHEY and CDR2 SVGEGT come from the germline V gene. For the CDR3, the DNA is TGTGCCAGCAGTCAGGGCCCCGCCACCGGGGAGCTGTTTTTT. It translates to CASSQGPATGELFF.

The chain couples TRBV7-2 to TRBJ2-5, with D perhaps matching TRBD1 (6 bases). Trimming removed 5 bases from V and 2 bases from J, with 18 bases in between. The germline CDR1 and CDR2 sequences are SGHTA and FQGNSA. The CDR3 contains 16 residues. CDR3 DNA sequence: TGTGCCAGCAGCCAAAGTACCACAGGGAGTCAAGAGACCCAGTACTTC. Its protein product is CASSQSTTGSQETQYF.

The chain recombines TRBV10-2 with TRBJ2-1; 7 bases align to TRBD1. V gave up 8 bases and J gave up 7 bases; unmatched junction bases: 8. Germline V lookup: CDR1 WSHSY, CDR2 SAAADI. The CDR3 is made up of 13 amino acids. DNA for the CDR3: TGCGCCAGCCGACAGGGAGCCCTAAATGAGCAGTTCTTC. Amino acid sequence: CASRQGALNEQFF.

The chain joins TRBV2 to TRBJ2-7, with TRBD1 matching over 9 bases. The CDR3 is 14 residues long. The junction had 5 bases not matched to a gene; V was cut back by 4 bases and J by 4 bases. The V gene's germline CDR1 is SNHLY and CDR2 FYNNEI. CDR3 region: CASSGTGGWYEQYF. CDR3 nucleotides: TGTGCCAGCAGTGGAACAGGGGGCTGGTACGAGCAGTACTTC.

The chain employs TRBV6-5 and TRBJ2-5; D is perhaps TRBD2 (6 bases). The CDR3 is 15 residues long. CDR1 MNHEY and CDR2 SVGAGI come from the germline V gene. V was clipped by 0 bases and J by 2 bases, with 10 bases between them. The CDR3 sequence is CASSYSGLAQETQYF. The CDR3 bases are TGTGCCAGCAGTTACTCCGGGCTAGCGCAAGAGACCCAGTACTTC.

The CDR3 DNA reads TGTGCCAGCAGCTGGACGGACAGGGCAATCCACGAGCAGTACGTC. Amino acid sequence: CASSWTDRAIHEQYV. The chain uses TRBV5-8 and TRBJ2-7; 8 positions agree with TRBD1. Germline CDR1 is SGHTS and CDR2 is YDEGEE. The CDR3 is 15 residues long. V gave up 3 bases and J gave up 5 bases; unmatched junction bases: 10.

The chain employs TRBV19 and TRBJ2-4, with 8 bases that match TRBD1. Germline V lookup: CDR1 LNHDA, CDR2 SQIVND (reference sequence). After removal of 5 bases from V and 7 bases from J, the junction contained 7 bases not matched to a gene. The CDR3 length is 14 residues. The CDR3 spells CASSGTRQGNIQYF. The CDR3 DNA reads TGTGCCAGTAGTGGAACCCGACAGGGGAACATTCAGTACTTC. Based on the CDR3 plus reference TRBV19 and TRBJ2-4, the full variable domain is DGGITQSPKYLFRKEGQNVTLSCEQNLNHDAMYWYRQDPGQGLRLIYYSQIVNDFQKGDIAEGYSVSREKKESFPLTVTSAQKNPTAFYLCASSGTRQGNIQYFGAGTRLSVL.

The V gene is TRBV2, the J gene TRBJ1-2, with D unresolved. V lost 9 bases to trimming and J lost 1 base, with 18 bases between them. CDR1 and CDR2 from the germline V gene are SNHLY and FYNNEI. This CDR3 has 15 amino acids. The CDR3 reads CASRRALLDNYGYTF. The CDR3 coding sequence is TGTGCCAGTCGGAGGGCCCTCCTCGATAACTATGGCTACACCTTC.

This chain joins TRBV4-2 and TRBJ2-3, with TRBD2 matching over 9 bases. The CDR3 has 15 residues. The V gene's germline CDR1 is LGHNA and CDR2 YNFKEQ. Trimming at V came to 4 bases and at J to 1 base, leaving 3 bases not matched to a gene. The CDR3, as DNA: TGTGCCAGCAGCCCCCGGACTAGCGGCACAGATACGCAGTATTTT. The encoded protein is CASSPRTSGTDTQYF.

In its sample, this clone was seen a few times. The V gene is TRBV7-6, the J gene TRBJ2-7, with TRBD1 matching 7 bases. CDR3 length: 14 amino acids. With 3 bases clipped from V and 2 bases from J, the junction kept 4 bases outside the gene matches. Per germline, CDR1 SGHVS and CDR2 FNYEAQ. The CDR3 sequence is CASSFDRETYEQYF. CDR3 sequence (DNA): TGTGCCAGCAGCTTTGACAGGGAAACCTACGAGCAGTACTTC.

This chain connects TRBV30 to TRBJ1-4; D gene ambiguous. The V end lost 0 bases, the J end lost 8 bases, and 10 bases lay between the germline ends. CDR1 is GTSNPN and CDR2 is SVGIG in the germline V gene (reference sequence). The CDR3 runs to 13 residues. Written as DNA, the CDR3 is TGTGCCTGGAGTGTTACAGTTGGGGAAAAACTGTTTTTT. It translates to CAWSVTVGEKLFF.

The chain couples TRBV7-9 to TRBJ2-7; TRBD2 matches at 14 bases. The CDR3 is 15 residues long. V shed 4 bases, J shed 6 bases, and the junction held 5 bases outside the gene matches. Germline V gene lookup returns CDR1 SEHNR and CDR2 FQNEAQ (reference sequence). This CDR3 reads CASSSGTSGRTEQYF. The CDR3 DNA is TGTGCCAGCAGCTCCGGGACTAGCGGGAGAACCGAGCAGTACTTC.

The V and J genes are TRBV15 and TRBJ1-6; weak D call: TRBD1 (5 bases). The CDR3 contains 14 residues. Germline V gene lookup returns CDR1 LNHNV and CDR2 YYDKDF (reference sequence). The V gene lost 8 bases and the J gene lost 11 bases, with 19 bases spanning the gap. This CDR3 reads CATGFGTGLPPLHF. CDR3 nucleotide sequence: TGTGCCACCGGTTTTGGTACGGGACTCCCACCCCTCCACTTT.

This rearrangement joins TRBV9 to TRBJ2-4; no clear D gene. The germline gives CDR1 SGDLS, CDR2 YYNGEE. Trimming took off 2 bases at V and 0 bases at J, with 15 bases between the two ends. CDR3 length: 17 amino acids. CDR3 DNA sequence: TGTGCCAGCAGCGTTTCTTCCCATACAGTAGCCAAAAACATTCAGTACTTC. Its translation is CASSVSSHTVAKNIQYF.

This clone occurred a few times. This chain links TRBV5-4 with TRBJ2-5; D is possibly TRBD2 (5 bases). The CDR3 is 15 amino acids. V was cut by 4 bases and J by 3 bases, with 16 bases left in between. Germline V lookup: CDR1 SGHNT, CDR2 YYREEE (reference sequence). The chain's CDR3 is CASSRPGSLKETQYF. The CDR3 DNA sequence: TGTGCCAGCAGCCGGCCGGGGAGCCTAAAAGAGACCCAGTACTTC.

This rearrangement joins TRBV6-6 to TRBJ2-1; D is unresolved. Germline CDR1 is MNHNY and CDR2 is SVGAGI (reference sequence). The CDR3 totals 14 residues. With 0 bases removed from V and 4 bases from J, the gap between germline ends came to 7 bases. CDR3 coding DNA: TGTGCCAGCAGTTACTCTGCAGAATACAATGAGCAGTTCTTC. This sequence encodes CASSYSAEYNEQFF.

The chain joins TRBV29-1 to TRBJ2-5, with 10 bases matching TRBD1. Germline V gene data show CDR1 as SQVTM and CDR2 as ANQGSEA. The CDR3 covers 15 residues. Losses at the gene ends were 0 bases for V and 5 bases for J; bases not matched to a gene: 6. CDR3 loop: CSVEEDRGLFETQYF. The CDR3 DNA is TGCAGCGTTGAAGAAGACAGGGGGCTCTTTGAGACCCAGTACTTC.

This clone was observed a single time. The rearrangement uses TRBV5-1 and TRBJ2-3; the match to TRBD1 covers 8 bases. V dropped 6 bases and J dropped 5; count of bases not matched to a gene: 5. CDR1 is SGHRS and CDR2 is YFSETQ in the germline V gene. The CDR3 sequence is 13 residues long. The CDR3 sequence is CASNQGAGDTQYF. The CDR3 nucleotides read TGCGCCAGCAATCAGGGGGCAGGAGATACGCAGTATTTT.

The rearrangement links TRBV2 to TRBJ2-7; 8 bases align to TRBD2. This CDR3 spans 16 amino acids. The junction had 8 bases not matched to a gene; V was cut back by 1 base and J by 3 bases. From germline, CDR1 is SNHLY and CDR2 FYNNEI. CDR3 in DNA: TGTGCCAGCAGTGAAGAGTGGACGGGGGGGCTCTACGAGCAGTACGTC. Amino acid sequence: CASSEEWTGGLYEQYV.

This rearrangement joins TRBV30 to TRBJ2-1, with 7 bases matching TRBD2. V trimming: 2 bases; J trimming: 7 bases; junction bases outside the gene matches: 11. Germline CDR1 and CDR2: GTSNPN and SVGIG (reference sequence). The CDR3 is 15 residues long. The CDR3: CAWSPPSGGFNEQFF. The CDR3 region has the DNA TGTGCCTGGAGTCCCCCCTCGGGGGGTTTTAATGAGCAGTTCTTC.

V gene TRBV2 combines with J gene TRBJ1-1; TRBD1 is a possible D gene (6 bases). Trimming removed 2 bases from V and 5 bases from J, with 15 bases in between. This CDR3 is 15 amino acids long. Germline V gene data show CDR1 as SNHLY and CDR2 as FYNNEI. The CDR3 spells CASSERRGGGTEAFF. CDR3 sequence (DNA): TGTGCCAGCAGTGAACGACGAGGGGGAGGGACTGAAGCTTTCTTT.

This clone was counted once. This chain joins TRBV30 and TRBJ2-7, with a tentative D call TRBD1 (6 bases). The CDR3 is 13 amino acids. The V end was cut by 4 bases, the J end by 5 bases, with 15 bases between. The germline V gene encodes CDR1 GTSNPN and CDR2 SVGIG (reference sequence). The CDR3 region is CAWNDGRGHEQYF. Here the CDR3 DNA reads TGTGCCTGGAATGACGGCAGGGGTCACGAGCAGTACTTC.

The V call is TRBV20-1, the J call TRBJ2-3, with 9 bases fitting TRBD2. This CDR3 is built from 11 residues. The V and J ends lost 5 bases and 8 bases, in that order; junction bases with no gene match: 2. Germline V gene lookup returns CDR1 DFQATT and CDR2 SNEGSKA (reference sequence). CDR3 amino acids: CSALAGATQYF. CDR3 bases: TGCAGTGCTTTAGCGGGGGCTACGCAGTATTTT.

CDR3 in amino acids: CASREGLAGEGELFF. The CDR3 DNA sequence: TGTGCCAGCAGGGAGGGACTAGCGGGAGAGGGGGAGCTGTTTTTT. The gene calls are TRBV11-2 and TRBJ2-2; the match to TRBD2 covers 14 bases. Germline V CDR1 and CDR2: SGHAT, FQNNGV. With 6 bases clipped from V and 8 bases from J, the junction kept 5 bases outside the gene matches. The CDR3 contains 15 residues.

This clone was recorded once. The chain links TRBV19 to TRBJ2-7, with a weak D call TRBD2 (5 bases). Germline CDR1 is LNHDA and CDR2 is SQIVND (reference sequence). V was shortened by 5 bases and J by 2 bases, with 10 bases between the two germline ends. This CDR3 comprises 13 residues. CDR3 region: CASSALAAYEQYF. CDR3 sequence (DNA): TGTGCCAGTAGTGCCCTAGCCGCCTACGAGCAGTACTTC.

The chain employs TRBV9 and TRBJ2-7; TRBD2 matches at 12 bases. V lost 7 bases, J lost 7 bases, and 18 bases stayed unmatched. The germline V gene encodes CDR1 SGDLS and CDR2 YYNGEE. The CDR3 consists of 17 residues. CDR3 in amino acids: CASGRGPSGRAGGEQYF. CDR3 in DNA: TGTGCCAGCGGGAGAGGGCCTAGCGGGAGGGCCGGAGGGGAGCAGTACTTC.

The V and J genes are TRBV19 and TRBJ1-1; 8 bases agree with TRBD1. After removal of 5 bases from V and 3 bases from J, the junction contained 8 bases not matched to a gene. Germline V gene lookup returns CDR1 LNHDA and CDR2 SQIVND (reference sequence). This CDR3 region has 15 residues. The CDR3 nucleotides read TGTGCCAGTAGTCTGACAAACAGGGGGTACACTGAAGCTTTCTTT. It yields the protein CASSLTNRGYTEAFF.

V is TRBV5-1 and J is TRBJ2-1; TRBD2 matches 8 bases. CDR1 is SGHRS, CDR2 YFSETQ, per germline. The J segment lost 7 bases and the V segment lost 0 bases, leaving 15 bases of the junction unmatched. This CDR3 contains 18 residues. This chain's CDR3 is CASSLGSYFRTSYNEQFF. The DNA for the CDR3 is TGCGCCAGCAGCTTGGGCTCCTACTTCCGGACTAGCTATAATGAGCAGTTCTTC.

V gene TRBV27 combines with J gene TRBJ1-5, with TRBD1 matching 7 bases. Trimming cost V 3 bases and J 4 bases; bases outside gene matches: 6. In germline, CDR1 is MNHEY, CDR2 SMNVEV (reference sequence). CDR3 length: 15 residues. CDR3 nucleotide sequence: TGTGCCAGCAGTTTTAACAGGGGCATTAATCAGCCCCAGCATTTT. Encoded protein: CASSFNRGINQPQHF.

The chain recombines TRBV7-6 with TRBJ2-3; 13 positions match TRBD2. The V segment lost 4 bases and the J segment 3 bases; nucleotides outside the gene matches: 4. The CDR3 spans 16 residues. CDR1 SGHVS and CDR2 FNYEAQ come from the germline V gene. CDR3 protein: CASSSTGLAGTDTQYF. The CDR3 nucleotides are TGTGCCAGCAGCTCAACGGGACTAGCGGGAACAGATACGCAGTATTTT.

V is TRBV7-9 and J is TRBJ1-2; no reliable D call. CDR3 length equals 14 residues. The germline V gene has CDR1 SEHNR and CDR2 FQNEAQ (reference sequence). Between the trimmed V and J ends, which lost 1 base and 4 bases, there was a span of 10 bases. CDR3 loop: CASSLGGQVYGYTF. CDR3 in DNA: TGTGCCAGCAGCTTAGGTGGGCAGGTCTATGGCTACACCTTC.